This TCR beta chain was captured in a study of graft-versus-host responses after intestinal transplantation (dated by TCRdb to 2020 to 2022). As for the study more broadly: Multivisceral, liver-intestinal, or isolated intestinal transplants were received by the recipients. A cohort of 24 intestinal transplant recipients, including one retransplant, was enrolled, and a few patients lacking pretransplant specimens were excluded. Alloreactive clones were identified by sequencing pre-transplant mixed lymphocyte reaction products and comparing them with unstimulated pre-transplant donor and recipient T cells. A peak of at least 4% donor T cells among recipient peripheral blood mononuclear cells was the definition used for donor T cell macrochimerism. After intestinal transplantation, graft-versus-host and host-versus-graft alloreactive T cell clones were followed in the graft, circulation and bone marrow using bulk TCR-beta CDR3 sequencing. Rather than going through the commercial service, samples from three later patients were sequenced in-house on an Illumina MiSeq and processed with MiXCR. Every recipient was given anti-thymocyte globulin induction, then maintenance tacrolimus and steroids for approximately 3 years.

On this clone: The clone's antigen remains unknown. No much larger clone is present one base from it, and per-base qualities are unavailable.

Trimming costs V 6 bases and J 5 bases, and their ends lie 11 bases apart. Measured from the cysteine to the phenylalanine, the CDR3 is 12 residues long. This entry keeps only the CDR3 DNA: 36 bases, framed from base 1. CDR1 and CDR2 were assigned from the germline V gene (reference sequence) as MNHEY and SMNVEV. Library prep was done by the immunoSEQ multiplex PCR assay. For most patients, high-throughput TCR-beta CDR3 sequencing of genomic DNA was performed by Adaptive Biotechnologies. The authors' pipeline ran thus. TCR sequencing data were retrieved from Adaptive's ImmunoSEQ software for 15 to 20 patients, whereas a few other patients were processed with MiXCR and VDJtools. CDR3 nucleotide sequences shared between donor and recipient were removed because their origin could not be assigned. To be classed as alloreactive, a clone needed at least 2-fold expansion over unstimulated cells and a minimum CFSE-low frequency of 0.002% (template counts) or 0.001% (read counts). A clone was considered mappable if detected in the sequenced pre-transplant spleen, lymph node, or MLR CFSE-low populations of the donor or recipient. Cumulative frequency of alloreactive clones was calculated as a percentage of all sequences weighted by copy number. The table was pulled from immuneACCESS by TCRdb, which kept in-frame rearrangements only. Such tables lose some clones; where checked, under half of the loss comes from unresolved V genes, and the rest has no known cause. V, J and clone size were drawn from that table, and D and trimming were deduced from the DNA. Recorded for this sample are under 20,000 clones; about 89% of them occurred a single time. The ten largest make up about half of the sample.

The investigation overall reported the following: GvH clones were detected in recipient bone marrow, and some appeared earlier in ileal mucosa or blood, consistent with an intestinal mucosal origin. In patients with donor T cell macrochimerism, the allografts had high GvH to HvG T cell clonal ratios. Early after transplant, peak levels of circulating GvH clones were found to be associated with declines in HvG clones. The conclusions were limited by the relatively low number and heterogeneity of the intestinal transplant patients.

After transplant, bone marrow was aspirated from the posterior iliac crest or from another site chosen by the physician. This chain joins TRBV27 to TRBJ2-7, with the D gene not clear enough to name. The sequence was collected from a human patient who received an intestinal transplant, so some T cells may come from the graft donor. The sample in question was bone marrow, obtained roughly 19 weeks after transplant. The CDR3 reads as follows: CASRSRVDEQYF. The DNA sequence reads TGTGCCAGCAGAAGCCGCGTAGACGAGCAGTACTTC.